This passage covers 30 T cell receptor beta chains from one sample sequenced in a study of blood T cell repertoires in COVID-19. Here immunoSEQ multiplex PCR was the method, and the copy in TCRdb shows in-frame clones only, minus some. The data contain roughly 170,000 clones, around 85% of them singletons. The sequencing input was PBMCs or T cells enriched from blood (not recorded which). These TCRs come from a middle-aged woman with acute COVID-19.

This clone has a single count. The chain employs TRBV11-2 and TRBJ2-1; D gene ambiguous. Germline V gene sequence: CDR1 SGHAT, CDR2 FQNNGV. The CDR3 runs to 13 residues. Trimming removed 3 bases at V and 7 bases at J, with 10 bases between. In DNA form, the CDR3 reads TGTGCCAGCAGCTTGCAGCTAGGAAATGAGCAGTTCTTC. Translation gives CASSLQLGNEQFF.

V gene TRBV4-1 combines with J gene TRBJ1-1, with 8 bases aligning to TRBD1. This CDR3 region has 17 residues. The germline gives CDR1 MGHRA, CDR2 YSYEKL. V shed 3 bases and J 1 base; nucleotides not matched to a gene: 10. CDR3 residues: CASSQYDRGRANTEAFF. The CDR3 bases are TGCGCCAGCAGCCAGTATGACAGGGGTCGAGCGAACACTGAAGCTTTCTTT.

The chain carries TRBV5-6 and TRBJ2-2; D not certain. The CDR3 length is 16 residues. Trimming removed 0 bases at V and 2 bases at J, with 11 bases between. Germline CDR1 SGHDT, CDR2 YYEEEE. The CDR3 loop reads CASSLVYGYNTGELFF. The CDR3 DNA reads as TGTGCCAGCAGCTTGGTGTACGGGTACAACACCGGGGAGCTGTTTTTT.

V usage is TRBV6-1 and J usage is TRBJ2-3, with 9 bases matching TRBD2. V dropped 1 base and J dropped 5; count of bases not matched to a gene: 4. The CDR3 length is 15 residues. From germline, CDR1 is MNHNS and CDR2 SASEGT. The CDR3 DNA sequence: TGTGCCAGCAGTGAAGGCGGGAGGGCCTTAGATACGCAGTATTTT. Protein sequence: CASSEGGRALDTQYF.

The chain links TRBV3-1 (or the pseudogene TRBV3-2) to TRBJ2-2; 9 nucleotides agree with TRBD2. V lost 6 bases, J lost 4 bases, and 12 bases stayed unmatched. Germline V lookup: CDR1 LGHDT, CDR2 YNNKEL (reference sequence). This CDR3 has 17 amino acids. CDR3 DNA sequence: TGTGCCAGCAGGGAGGATAGCGGGAGCGGGGTCACCGGGGAGCTGTTTTTT. Translating it yields CASREDSGSGVTGELFF.

This clone was counted at least ten times. V usage is TRBV14 and J usage is TRBJ2-3, with D perhaps matching TRBD2 (5 bases). The CDR3 is made up of 16 amino acids. Germline assignment: CDR1 SGHDN and CDR2 FVKESK. V lost 7 bases to trimming and J lost 0 bases, with 17 bases between them. The CDR3 protein is CASTPQLGDSTDTQYF. CDR3 nucleotides: TGTGCCAGCACCCCCCAGTTGGGAGATAGCACAGATACGCAGTATTTT.

The rearrangement links TRBV18 to TRBJ2-2; TRBD2 matches 7 bases. CDR1 is KGHSH and CDR2 is LQKENI in the germline V gene. Germline trimming cut 5 bases from V and 0 bases from J; bases unmatched to any gene: 6. This CDR3 contains 16 residues. As DNA, the CDR3 is TGTGCCAGCTCATCCTTTGCGGGGGCGAACACCGGGGAGCTGTTTTTT. It translates to CASSSFAGANTGELFF.

The J gene is TRBJ2-7, the V gene TRBV6-6; D possibly corresponds to TRBD2 (6 bases). V shed 4 bases and J shed 2 bases, with 15 bases lying between them. CDR1 and CDR2 (germline): MNHNY, SVGAGI (reference sequence). The CDR3 contains 15 residues. CDR3 DNA: TGTGCCAGCAGTTGGCGTGAGCGGGCAACCTACGAGCAGTACTTC. This gives the protein CASSWRERATYEQYF.

This clone was counted only a few times. V usage is TRBV29-1 and J usage is TRBJ2-1; the D gene is possibly TRBD1 (6 bases). Trimming cost V 3 bases and J 2 bases, with 11 bases left between them. CDR3 size: 14 residues. Germline CDR1 SQVTM, CDR2 ANQGSEA. Here the CDR3 DNA reads TGCAGCGTTGATCAGGGGTCCACCTACAATGAGCAGTTCTTC. Translated: CSVDQGSTYNEQFF.

The chain joins TRBV5-5 to TRBJ2-1; 8 bases are shared with TRBD2. V lost 4 bases, J lost 8 bases, and 8 bases stayed unmatched. Per germline, CDR1 SGHKS and CDR2 YYEKEE (reference sequence). The CDR3 is made up of 14 amino acids. CDR3 sequence: CASSLREGGDEQFF. CDR3 nucleotides: TGTGCCAGCAGCCTTCGGGAGGGTGGGGATGAGCAGTTCTTC.

The V and J genes are TRBV21-1 and TRBJ2-1; whether TRBD2, the table's D call, matches the DNA was not checked. TRBV21-1 corresponds to a pseudogene. The CDR3 loop spans 18 amino acids. DNA for the CDR3: TGTGCCAGCAGCACACCGGGACTAGCAGATCCCACGGACAATGAGCAGTTCTTC. It is translated as CASSTPGLADPTDNEQFF.

The V call is TRBV11-2, the J call TRBJ1-1, with D hard to call. In germline, CDR1 is SGHAT, CDR2 FQNNGV. The CDR3 is 13 amino acids. Trimming removed 4 bases from V and 11 bases from J, with 17 bases in between. CDR3 residues: CASSSGIQRGAFF. The CDR3 DNA reads TGTGCCAGCAGCTCGGGGATACAACGCGGGGCTTTCTTT.

This clone has only one observation. The chain joins TRBV3-1 (or the pseudogene TRBV3-2) to TRBJ1-4; the D is unclear. V gave up 6 bases and J gave up 4 bases, with 18 bases separating them. The CDR3 loop spans 16 amino acids. CDR1 and CDR2 from the germline V gene are LGHDT and YNNKEL (reference sequence). The CDR3 loop reads CASRQWGAQNNEKLFF. In DNA form, the CDR3 reads TGTGCCAGCAGACAATGGGGAGCACAGAATAATGAAAAACTGTTTTTT.

The rearrangement links TRBV30 to TRBJ1-6; a possible D gene is TRBD1 (5 bases). The germline gives CDR1 GTSNPN, CDR2 SVGIG (reference sequence). Deletions cut 0 bases from V and 4 bases from J, with 7 bases between. The CDR3 spans 14 residues. In DNA form, the CDR3 reads TGTGCCTGGAGTGTGACAGAATATAATTCACCCCTCCACTTT. Its protein is CAWSVTEYNSPLHF.

This clone was found a few times. The chain employs TRBV4-1 and TRBJ1-2; D is possibly TRBD1 (5 bases). The V gene's germline CDR1 is MGHRA and CDR2 YSYEKL. V lost 0 bases to trimming and J lost 4 bases, with 15 bases between them. This CDR3 contains 16 residues. CDR3 sequence (DNA): TGCGCCAGCAGCCAAGATCAAGGGCAGGGAGGCTATGGCTACACCTTC. This translates into CASSQDQGQGGYGYTF.

The V gene is TRBV5-1, the J gene TRBJ2-7; maybe TRBD1 (5 bases). The CDR3 is made up of 15 amino acids. The V gene's germline CDR1 is SGHRS and CDR2 YFSETQ. Trimming cost V 4 bases and J 1 base, with 15 bases left between them. CDR3 nucleotide sequence: TGCGCCAGCAGCGGACAAAGGACGGCTTCCTACGAGCAGTACTTC. It is translated as CASSGQRTASYEQYF. Using reference TRBV5-1 and TRBJ2-7 for the parts outside the CDR3, the full variable domain is KAGVTQTPRYLIKTRGQQVTLSCSPISGHRSVSWYQQTPGQGLQFLFEYFSETQRNKGNFPGRFSGRQFSNSRSEMNVSTLELGDSALYLCASSGQRTASYEQYFGPGTRLTVT.

V is TRBV7-8 and J is TRBJ2-7; 8 bases are a match to TRBD2. CDR1 SGHVS and CDR2 FQNEAQ come from the germline V gene. With V trimmed by 5 bases and J by 7 bases, 7 bases remained unmatched. The CDR3 covers 13 residues. CDR3 loop: CASSPQAGGEQYV. CDR3 nucleotides: TGTGCCAGCAGCCCGCAGGCGGGAGGTGAGCAGTACGTC.

Comment on this clone: A junction boundary mismatches the germline segment, possibly from a read error. The rearrangement links TRBV5-1 to TRBJ2-2, with D maybe TRBD1 (6 bases). This CDR3 has 18 amino acids. Germline CDR1 is SGHRS and CDR2 is YFSETQ. The CDR3 here is CASRGQGLRIENPGELFF. The CDR3 DNA follows: TGCGCCAGCAGAGGGCAGGGGCTCCGGATCGAGAACCCCGGGGAGCTGTTTTTT.

With regard to this clone: The sample holds other DNA sequences that translate to the same CDR3. This chain joins TRBV7-9 and TRBJ1-1; D gene uncertain. The V end lost 5 bases, the J end lost 4 bases, and 11 bases lay between the germline ends. CDR3 length: 13 residues. Germline lookup yields CDR1 SEHNR and CDR2 FQNEAQ (reference sequence). The CDR3 protein is CASSPRRSTEAFF. Here the CDR3 DNA reads TGTGCCAGCAGCCCGCGGCGGTCCACTGAAGCTTTCTTT.

V usage is TRBV9 and J usage is TRBJ2-1, with 9 bases lining up with TRBD2. Germline lookup yields CDR1 SGDLS and CDR2 YYNGEE. Unmatched junction bases numbered 7, after V lost 3 bases and J lost 9 bases. The CDR3 consists of 14 residues. In DNA, the CDR3 is TGTGCCAGCAGCGAAACTAGCGGGTTGGCTGAGCAGTTCTTC. The encoded protein is CASSETSGLAEQFF.

The chain joins TRBV6-6 to TRBJ2-7; 12 bases agree with TRBD2. The germline V gene encodes CDR1 MNHNY and CDR2 SVGAGI (reference sequence). V trimming: 2 bases; J trimming: 3 bases; junction bases outside the gene matches: 5. This CDR3 contains 16 residues. The chain's CDR3 is CASSYGTSGRYYEQYV. The CDR3 DNA reads as TGTGCCAGCAGTTACGGGACTAGCGGGCGATACTACGAGCAGTACGTC.

This chain links TRBV11-3 with TRBJ2-3, with TRBD2 as a possible D gene (6 bases). The V gene lost 1 base and the J gene lost 4 bases, with 21 bases spanning the gap. Germline CDR1 reads SGHNT; CDR2 reads YENEEA. There are 18 residues in the CDR3. CDR3 sequence reads: CASSLGAGHGGLADTQYF. The DNA of the CDR3 is TGTGCCAGCAGCTTAGGGGCTGGGCACGGGGGTCTGGCAGATACGCAGTATTTT.

This clone was seen a handful of times. The chain recombines TRBV5-1 with TRBJ2-5, with 10 bases fitting TRBD2. Per the germline V gene, CDR1 is SGHRS and CDR2 is YFSETQ. The length of the CDR3 is 15 residues. With V trimmed by 0 bases and J by 7 bases, 6 bases remained unmatched. The CDR3 loop is CASSLGTSGLGTQYF. DNA of the CDR3: TGCGCCAGCAGCTTGGGGACTAGCGGCCTAGGGACCCAGTACTTC.

The V gene is TRBV5-1, the J gene TRBJ1-1, with a possible D match to TRBD1 (6 bases). The CDR3 extends over 14 amino acids. Germline-derived CDR1 and CDR2 are SGHRS and YFSETQ. The V gene lost 4 bases and the J gene lost 0 bases, with 10 bases spanning the gap. The CDR3 protein is CASSTGQMNTEAFF. The CDR3 coding sequence is TGCGCCAGCAGCACAGGACAGATGAACACTGAAGCTTTCTTT.

This chain's CDR3 is CASSPQTPLYNSPLHF. The CDR3 DNA sequence: TGTGCCAGCAGTCCCCAAACTCCACTATATAATTCACCCCTCCACTTT. V gene TRBV27 combines with J gene TRBJ1-6; D is unclear. Germline CDR1 is MNHEY and CDR2 is SMNVEV (reference sequence). Trimming stripped 5 bases from V and 4 bases from J, with 15 bases between. This CDR3 is built from 16 residues.

This chain uses TRBV11-1 with TRBJ2-5; 11 bases line up with TRBD2. V trimming: 3 bases; J trimming: 5 bases; junction bases outside the gene matches: 5. The CDR3 contains 15 residues. Germline lookup yields CDR1 SGHAT and CDR2 FQDESV (reference sequence). The CDR3 region has the DNA TGTGCCAGCAGCTTGACTAGCGGGATGCGGGAGACCCAGTACTTC. It encodes CASSLTSGMRETQYF.

This chain links TRBV28 with TRBJ2-6; tentatively, D is TRBD2 (6 bases). Germline V gives CDR1 MDHEN, CDR2 SYDVKM. The CDR3 runs to 15 residues. Trimming pared 3 bases from V and 2 bases from J, leaving 8 bases between. The CDR3 DNA is TGTGCCAGCAGTTTTGGGGGGACTGGGGCCAACGTCCTGACTTTC. It is translated as CASSFGGTGANVLTF.

The rearrangement links TRBV10-1 to TRBJ2-5; TRBD1 agrees at 9 bases. After removal of 6 bases from V and 1 base from J, the junction contained 3 bases not matched to a gene. Germline CDR1 is WNHNN and CDR2 is SYGVQD (reference sequence). The CDR3 is 14 amino acids. The CDR3 loop reads CASSQGQGQETQYF. DNA for the CDR3: TGCGCCAGCAGCCAGGGACAGGGCCAAGAGACCCAGTACTTC.

This rearrangement joins TRBV19 to TRBJ1-4; TRBD1 aligns across 7 bases. Germline V gives CDR1 LNHDA, CDR2 SQIVND (reference sequence). V lost 6 bases to trimming and J lost 6 bases; unmatched junction nucleotides: 4. The CDR3 is 13 amino acids. The CDR3: CASRGQIYEKLFF. CDR3 bases: TGTGCCAGTAGGGGACAGATTTATGAAAAACTGTTTTTT. Full variable domain (rest looked up from reference TRBV19 and TRBJ1-4): DGGITQSPKYLFRKEGQNVTLSCEQNLNHDAMYWYRQDPGQGLRLIYYSQIVNDFQKGDIAEGYSVSREKKESFPLTVTSAQKNPTAFYLCASRGQIYEKLFFGSGTQLSVL.

The V gene is TRBV4-1, the J gene TRBJ1-6, with TRBD1 identical over 7 bases. The CDR3 runs to 16 residues. The germline V gene has CDR1 MGHRA and CDR2 YSYEKL. With V trimmed by 4 bases and J by 1 base, 4 bases remained unmatched. The CDR3 DNA reads TGCGCCAGCAGCCCCAGGGGGACGTCCTATAATTCACCCCTCCACTTT. It translates to CASSPRGTSYNSPLHF.